This T cell receptor beta chain derives from a study of shared clonotypes between healthy human individuals. Clones were sequenced by immunoSEQ multiplex PCR, and TCRdb holds only the in-frame ones, with some missing. Of some 1,100,000 clones in the sample, approximately 80% were seen once. To note about this clone: At one boundary the junction diverges from the germline segment, which might be a read error.

The study drew its donors from healthy HIV-negative adults without recent acute infections or vaccinations. Adult Caucasians living in Nashville, Tennessee made up all of the donors. A CD45RA+ naive subset and a CD45RA-negative memory subset were split from CD4+ cells. This CDR3 has 12 residues. In germline, CDR1 is SGHTA, CDR2 FQGNSA. The TCR sequence derives from a man aged 18 to 30 in good health. Some clones in this sample may be carry-over from other donors' samples. Source material: memory CD4+ T cells from PBMCs. As to subset: CD45RA-negative fraction. The rearrangement uses TRBV7-2 and TRBJ2-3; D call uncertain. CDR3 sequence reads: CASSLVGLSAHF. The CDR3 DNA reads TGTGCCAGCAGCTTAGTAGGCCTCAGCGCCCATTTT.